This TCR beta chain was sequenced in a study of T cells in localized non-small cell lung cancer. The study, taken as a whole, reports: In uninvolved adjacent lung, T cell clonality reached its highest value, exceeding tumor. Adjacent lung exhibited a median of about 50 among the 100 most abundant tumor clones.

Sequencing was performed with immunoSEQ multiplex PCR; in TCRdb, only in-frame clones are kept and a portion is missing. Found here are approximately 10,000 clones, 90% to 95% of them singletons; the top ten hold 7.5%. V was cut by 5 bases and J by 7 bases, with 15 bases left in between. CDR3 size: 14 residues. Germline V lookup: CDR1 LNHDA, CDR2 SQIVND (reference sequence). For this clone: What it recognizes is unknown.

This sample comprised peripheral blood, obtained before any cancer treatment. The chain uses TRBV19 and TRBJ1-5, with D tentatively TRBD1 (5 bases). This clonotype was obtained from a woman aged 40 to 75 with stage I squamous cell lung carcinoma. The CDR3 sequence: CASSDGGSGQPQHF. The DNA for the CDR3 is TGTGCCAGTAGTGATGGGGGGAGCGGGCAGCCCCAGCATTTT.